This T cell receptor (beta chain) was recorded in a study of blood T cell repertoires in COVID-19. Whole-study context: Sites across the United States, Italy and Spain contributed samples from acute and convalescent COVID-19.

Original data processing: The authors estimated nucleated cell counts from reference gene primer amplification. Method: immunoSEQ multiplex PCR; TCRdb's copy keeps in-frame clones and lacks some. Clonal size and the V and J genes are those of that table, whereas D and trimming came from the DNA. Of approximately 150,000 clones in the sample, under 90% were seen once. This CDR3 comprises 15 residues. CDR1 is MNHNS and CDR2 is SASEGT in the germline V gene. The trim removed 0 bases at V and 4 bases at J, leaving 0 bases unmatched. J is TRBJ2-2 and V is TRBV6-1, with 9 bases aligning to TRBD2. The receptor comes from a woman between 50 and 59 years old who had recovered from COVID-19. The sample consisted of PBMCs or T cells enriched from blood (not recorded which). The CDR3 DNA reads as TGTGCCAGCAGTGAAGCGACTAGCGGCACCGGGGAGCTGTTTTTT. It specifies CASSEATSGTGELFF.